A single sample is the source of the 28 T cell receptor beta chains below, sequenced in a study of cytomegalovirus exposure and HLA in healthy donors. Vbeta (60) and Jbeta (13) primers were used in the PCR. Sequenced by immunoSEQ multiplex PCR; TCRdb stores in-frame clones only, minus some. The sample has 100,000 to 120,000 clones, 15% seen once. The sequenced material came from PBMCs. The origin of the receptors is a female donor in good health and CMV-seronegative.

This clone was seen only a few times. The chain has TRBV25-1 and TRBJ2-1, with 8 positions matching TRBD1. The germline V gene encodes CDR1 MGHDK and CDR2 SYGVNS. V dropped 7 bases and J dropped 0; count of bases not matched to a gene: 5. The CDR3 consists of 15 residues. The CDR3 reads CASTSGTGSYNEQFF. The CDR3 DNA follows: TGTGCCAGCACTTCCGGGACAGGCTCCTACAATGAGCAGTTCTTC.

In this sample, this clone turned up once. The chain employs TRBV15 and TRBJ2-3; 10 nucleotides align to TRBD1. Germline V CDR1 and CDR2: LNHNV, YYDKDF (reference sequence). Trimming at V came to 2 bases and at J to 2 bases, leaving 4 bases not matched to a gene. This CDR3 spans 16 amino acids. The CDR3 here is CATSRSGQGYTDTQYF. The DNA for the CDR3 is TGTGCCACCAGCAGATCGGGACAGGGGTACACAGATACGCAGTATTTT.

This clone was seen more than once but under ten times. This sequence joins TRBV5-1 and TRBJ2-5; 12 nucleotides agree with TRBD1. The CDR3 has 15 residues. Germline V gene lookup returns CDR1 SGHRS and CDR2 YFSETQ. J lost 6 bases, V lost 4 bases, and 7 bases had no gene match. CDR3 sequence: CASSKGQGAIKTQYF. The CDR3, as DNA: TGCGCCAGCAGCAAGGGACAGGGGGCGATCAAGACCCAGTACTTC.

The chain uses TRBV6-6 and TRBJ2-1, with 7 bases that match TRBD2. This CDR3 has 16 residues. Looked up from germline, CDR1 is MNHNY and CDR2 is SVGAGI (reference sequence). Trimming took 7 bases from V and 0 from J; bases not matched to a gene: 9. The CDR3 DNA is TGTGCCAGCATCCATGGGAGCGGGGTCTCCTACAATGAGCAGTTCTTC. This sequence encodes CASIHGSGVSYNEQFF.

This clone was counted only a few times. This sequence joins TRBV4-2 and TRBJ1-2; tentatively, D is TRBD1 (6 bases). The CDR3 has 16 residues. V lost 0 bases to trimming and J lost 2 bases, with 13 bases between them. The germline V gene encodes CDR1 LGHNA and CDR2 YNFKEQ. The CDR3 DNA follows: TGTGCCAGCAGCCAAGAAGGACAGACCAGAAACTATGGCTACACCTTC. It translates to CASSQEGQTRNYGYTF.

V is TRBV5-1 and J is TRBJ1-1, with 8 bases that match TRBD1. V shed 0 bases and J 3 bases; nucleotides not matched to a gene: 4. Germline V gene data show CDR1 as SGHRS and CDR2 as YFSETQ. The CDR3 loop spans 15 amino acids. The CDR3 nucleotides are TGCGCCAGCAGCTTGGCGGACAGGGACTACACTGAAGCTTTCTTT. This gives the protein CASSLADRDYTEAFF.

This clone has just a few counts. The chain links TRBV10-3 to TRBJ2-3; 10 nucleotides line up with TRBD2. The CDR3 runs to 14 residues. Germline V lookup: CDR1 ENHRY, CDR2 SYGVKD. After removal of 7 bases from V and 4 bases from J, the junction contained 5 bases not matched to a gene. For the CDR3, the DNA is TGTGCCATCATGTCGCTAGCGGGGGCAGATACGCAGTATTTT. This translates into CAIMSLAGADTQYF.

This clone was seen a few times. The chain carries TRBV6-6 and TRBJ2-2; 7 nucleotides align to TRBD1. The CDR3 covers 15 residues. The V gene end was trimmed by 6 bases and the J gene end by 4 bases; junction bases not matched to a gene: 8. CDR1 and CDR2 (germline): MNHNY, SVGAGI (reference sequence). The CDR3 spells CASRGGIRSTGELFF. The CDR3 nucleotides read TGTGCCAGCAGAGGGGGCATCCGGTCCACCGGGGAGCTGTTTTTT.

The CDR3 coding sequence is TGTGCCAGCAGCTTAGGCCCAGGGGGCCGGTACGAGCAGTACTTC. Encoded protein: CASSLGPGGRYEQYF. The chain carries TRBV7-2 and TRBJ2-7, with 8 bases that match TRBD1. The CDR3 extends over 15 amino acids. With V trimmed by 1 base and J by 4 bases, 6 bases remained unmatched. The germline V gene has CDR1 SGHTA and CDR2 FQGNSA. Full variable domain (missing parts from reference TRBV7-2 and TRBJ2-7): GAGVSQSPSNKVTEKGKDVELRCDPISGHTALYWYRQSLGQGLEFLIYFQGNSAPDKSGLPSDRFSAERTGGSVSTLTIQRTQQEDSAVYLCASSLGPGGRYEQYFGPGTRLTVT.

This clone was observed a handful of times. The rearrangement joins TRBV7-9 to TRBJ2-1; possibly TRBD2 for D (6 bases). The germline gives CDR1 SEHNR, CDR2 FQNEAQ (reference sequence). The V end lost 5 bases, the J end lost 0 bases, and 14 bases lay between the germline ends. The CDR3 is 16 residues long. For the CDR3, the DNA is TGTGCCAGCAGCCCCAGCGCGGGGAGCTCCTACAATGAGCAGTTCTTC. The encoded protein is CASSPSAGSSYNEQFF.

This chain connects TRBV30 to TRBJ2-7; 8 bases fit TRBD2. The J segment lost 1 base and the V segment lost 3 bases, leaving 8 bases of the junction unmatched. Looked up from germline, CDR1 is GTSNPN and CDR2 is SVGIG (reference sequence). The CDR3 extends over 15 amino acids. CDR3 amino acids: CAWSPVSGRSYEQYF. CDR3 in DNA: TGTGCCTGGAGCCCTGTAAGCGGGAGATCCTACGAGCAGTACTTC.

The V and J genes are TRBV19 and TRBJ1-4; D is possibly TRBD1 (5 bases). CDR1 LNHDA and CDR2 SQIVND come from the germline V gene (reference sequence). This CDR3 has 14 amino acids. V was trimmed by 7 bases and J by 4 bases, leaving 13 bases between them. CDR3 sequence reads: CASTPDRDNEKLFF. As DNA, the CDR3 is TGTGCCAGTACACCCGACAGAGATAATGAAAAACTGTTTTTT.

The sample holds a few counts of this clone. This chain uses TRBV28 with TRBJ1-5; D possibly corresponds to TRBD1 (5 bases). The CDR3 covers 13 residues. Per the germline V gene, CDR1 is MDHEN and CDR2 is SYDVKM. V lost 3 bases and J 6 bases, leaving 9 bases between the germline ends. For the CDR3, the DNA is TGTGCCAGCAGTTTTGGGGGGACTCAGCCCCAGCATTTT. This codes for CASSFGGTQPQHF.

In DNA, the CDR3 is TGTGCCAGCAGCCCTTCGGGGGGCACCGGAAACACCATATATTTT. Translating it yields CASSPSGGTGNTIYF. The gene calls are TRBV7-2 and TRBJ1-3; a weak D match, TRBD1 (6 bases). The length of the CDR3 is 15 residues. V lost 5 bases to trimming and J lost 4 bases, with 15 bases between them. Germline V gene lookup returns CDR1 SGHTA and CDR2 FQGNSA. Full variable domain (rest looked up from reference TRBV7-2 and TRBJ1-3): GAGVSQSPSNKVTEKGKDVELRCDPISGHTALYWYRQSLGQGLEFLIYFQGNSAPDKSGLPSDRFSAERTGGSVSTLTIQRTQQEDSAVYLCASSPSGGTGNTIYFGEGSWLTVV.

This clone showed up just a few times. V gene TRBV6-5 combines with J gene TRBJ2-7; 8 bases are shared with TRBD1. This CDR3 is built from 16 residues. Germline values: CDR1 MNHEY, CDR2 SVGAGI. The trim removed 0 bases at V and 0 bases at J, leaving 4 bases unmatched. CDR3 protein: CASSYSGTGPSYEQYF. In nucleotides, the CDR3 is TGTGCCAGCAGTTACTCTGGGACAGGTCCCTCCTACGAGCAGTACTTC.

The gene calls are TRBV28 and TRBJ2-2; D is possibly TRBD2 (7 bases). This CDR3 is built from 14 residues. From germline, CDR1 is MDHEN and CDR2 SYDVKM. V lost 10 bases and J lost 1, with 13 bases in between. The CDR3 sequence: CAIGGQGNTGELFF. CDR3 DNA sequence: TGTGCCATCGGGGGGCAGGGGAACACCGGGGAGCTGTTTTTT. Full variable domain (rest looked up from reference TRBV28 and TRBJ2-2): DVKVTQSSRYLVKRTGEKVFLECVQDMDHENMFWYRQDPGLGLRLIYFSYDVKMKEKGDIPEGYSVSREKKERFSLILESASTNQTSMYLCAIGGQGNTGELFFGEGSRLTVL.

This clone was seen only a few times. This sequence joins TRBV4-1 and TRBJ2-6; no clear D. CDR3 length: 15 residues. The ends were cut back, 1 base at V and 0 bases at J, with 4 bases in the middle. Germline-derived CDR1 and CDR2 are MGHRA and YSYEKL. The CDR3 is CASSQVFSGANVLTF. The DNA for the CDR3 is TGCGCCAGCAGCCAAGTCTTCTCTGGGGCCAACGTCCTGACTTTC.

This chain links TRBV4-3 with TRBJ2-5; 7 bases align to TRBD1. Germline-derived CDR1 and CDR2 are LGHNA and YSLEER. The CDR3 runs 17 residues. With V trimmed by 6 bases and J by 2 bases, 15 bases remained unmatched. CDR3 DNA: TGCGCCAGCAGTCCGAGGACAGGCGTGGGGGCACAAGAGACCCAGTACTTC. Protein product: CASSPRTGVGAQETQYF.

The chain combines TRBV5-1 with TRBJ1-4, with unresolved D. V lost 4 bases to trimming and J lost 0 bases, with 10 bases between them. The CDR3 contains 15 residues. The germline gives CDR1 SGHRS, CDR2 YFSETQ. The CDR3 loop is CASSPDPATNEKLFF. For the CDR3, the DNA is TGCGCCAGCAGCCCCGATCCGGCAACTAATGAAAAACTGTTTTTT. The full variable domain, completed using reference TRBV5-1 and TRBJ1-4, is KAGVTQTPRYLIKTRGQQVTLSCSPISGHRSVSWYQQTPGQGLQFLFEYFSETQRNKGNFPGRFSGRQFSNSRSEMNVSTLELGDSALYLCASSPDPATNEKLFFGSGTQLSVL.

There are a few counts of this clone. Here the CDR3 reads CASSISPSGGNEQFF. CDR3 DNA sequence: TGTGCCAGTAGTATTTCGCCTAGCGGGGGCAATGAGCAGTTCTTC. V usage is TRBV19 and J usage is TRBJ2-1; TRBD2 aligns across 10 bases. The CDR3 covers 15 residues. CDR1 LNHDA and CDR2 SQIVND come from the germline V gene (reference sequence). Unmatched junction bases numbered 5, after V lost 3 bases and J lost 6 bases.

The chain combines TRBV19 with TRBJ1-5; no firm D call. The germline V gene encodes CDR1 LNHDA and CDR2 SQIVND (reference sequence). The CDR3 is 12 residues long. Trimming shortened V by 3 bases and J by 5 bases, and 5 bases separated the two germline ends. The DNA for the CDR3 is TGTGCCAGTAGTATGCGATATCAGCCCCAGCATTTT. Its protein is CASSMRYQPQHF. The full variable domain, with the rest looked up from reference TRBV19 and TRBJ1-5, is DGGITQSPKYLFRKEGQNVTLSCEQNLNHDAMYWYRQDPGQGLRLIYYSQIVNDFQKGDIAEGYSVSREKKESFPLTVTSAQKNPTAFYLCASSMRYQPQHFGDGTRLSIL.

This rearrangement joins TRBV6-6 to TRBJ1-1; maybe TRBD1 (6 bases). This CDR3 has 15 residues. Trimming removed 5 bases at V and 2 bases at J, with 15 bases between. Germline V lookup: CDR1 MNHNY, CDR2 SVGAGI (reference sequence). CDR3 residues: CASSPTSGGNTEAFF. The CDR3 DNA is TGTGCCAGCAGTCCTACCTCGGGGGGCAACACTGAAGCTTTCTTT.

This clone appeared a few times. J is TRBJ1-1 and V is TRBV10-3; the match to TRBD1 covers 7 bases. Germline V gives CDR1 ENHRY, CDR2 SYGVKD. This CDR3 is built from 14 residues. V was pared by 8 bases and J by 0 bases, with 6 bases of the junction left unmatched. The CDR3 nucleotides read TGTGCCATCGCGGCCGGGACAGTGAACACTGAAGCTTTCTTT. It encodes CAIAAGTVNTEAFF.

This clone was observed a few times. The gene calls are TRBV7-9 and TRBJ1-2; 10 bases agree with TRBD1. Germline loops: CDR1 SEHNR, CDR2 FQNEAQ (reference sequence). V was clipped by 1 base and J by 2 bases; unmatched bases: 1. The CDR3 contains 15 residues. As DNA, the CDR3 is TGTGCCAGCAGCTTAGAGGGACAGGGGAACTATGGCTACACCTTC. It yields the protein CASSLEGQGNYGYTF.

This clone was seen only a few times. V is TRBV9 and J is TRBJ1-1; 7 nucleotides align to TRBD1. The CDR3 is 15 residues long. From germline, CDR1 is SGDLS and CDR2 YYNGEE. J gave up 7 bases and V 2 bases, and 11 bases lay outside the gene matches. CDR3 sequence: CASSVSGTAGDEAFF. In nucleotides, the CDR3 is TGTGCCAGCAGCGTGTCAGGGACAGCGGGGGATGAAGCTTTCTTT.

The V and J genes are TRBV29-1 and TRBJ2-3, with 10 nucleotides matching TRBD2. Trimming removed 2 bases from V and 5 bases from J; junction bases left unmatched: 4. This CDR3 is 14 amino acids long. Germline values: CDR1 SQVTM, CDR2 ANQGSEA. The CDR3 bases are TGCAGCGTTGAACTAGCGGGAGTGGGAGATACGCAGTATTTT. This gives the protein CSVELAGVGDTQYF.

The J gene is TRBJ2-7, the V gene TRBV30; no clear D gene. CDR1 GTSNPN and CDR2 SVGIG come from the germline V gene (reference sequence). The CDR3 contains 14 residues. With 6 bases removed from V and 0 bases from J, the gap between germline ends came to 15 bases. The CDR3 is CACLTPRSSYEQYF. The CDR3 bases are TGTGCCTGCCTTACCCCGAGGAGCTCCTACGAGCAGTACTTC. Variable domain in full (rest from reference TRBV30 and TRBJ2-7): SQTIHQWPATLVQPVGSPLSLECTVEGTSNPNLYWYRQAAGRGLQLLFYSVGIGQISSEVPQNLSASRPQDRQFILSSKKLLLSDSGFYLCACLTPRSSYEQYFGPGTRLTVT.

This clone was seen a handful of times. This rearrangement joins TRBV28 to TRBJ1-5; tentative D call: TRBD1 (6 bases). The germline CDR1 and CDR2 sequences are MDHEN and SYDVKM. The CDR3 covers 16 residues. Trimming stripped 9 bases from V and 5 bases from J, with 23 bases between. The CDR3 coding sequence is TGTGCCAGTGGAACAGGGATGGGCGGTCGGGATCAGCCCCAGCATTTT. This gives the protein CASGTGMGGRDQPQHF.